The T cell receptor beta chain under discussion was sequenced for a study of blood T cell repertoires in COVID-19. The CDR3 consists of 14 residues. CDR1 and CDR2 from the germline V gene are MNHEY and SVGAGI. The V gene end was trimmed by 5 bases and the J gene end by 6 bases; junction bases not matched to a gene: 5. Method: immunoSEQ multiplex PCR; TCRdb's copy keeps in-frame clones and lacks some. The sample includes 150,000 to 200,000 clones, about 87% of them seen just once. The chain links TRBV6-5 to TRBJ2-1; 9 bases match TRBD1. Specimen: peripheral blood. This receptor was obtained from a man between 18 and 29 years old with active or convalescent COVID-19. The DNA for the CDR3 is TGTGCCAGCAGTAAGACAGGGGGACTCAATGAGCAGTTCTTC. Translated, it gives CASSKTGGLNEQFF.